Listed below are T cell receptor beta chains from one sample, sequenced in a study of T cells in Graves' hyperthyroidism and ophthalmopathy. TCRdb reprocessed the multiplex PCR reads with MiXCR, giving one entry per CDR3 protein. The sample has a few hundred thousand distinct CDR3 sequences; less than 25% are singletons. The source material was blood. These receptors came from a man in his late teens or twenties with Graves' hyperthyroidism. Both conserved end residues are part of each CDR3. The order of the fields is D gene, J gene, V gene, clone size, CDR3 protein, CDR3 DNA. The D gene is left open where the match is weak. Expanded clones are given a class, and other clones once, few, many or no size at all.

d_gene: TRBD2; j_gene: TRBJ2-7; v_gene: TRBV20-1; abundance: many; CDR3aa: CSARDRRGGGEQYF; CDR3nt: TGCAGTGCTAGAGATCGGCGGGGGGGAGGCGAGCAGTACTTC
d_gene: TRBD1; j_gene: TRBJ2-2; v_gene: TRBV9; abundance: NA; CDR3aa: CASSVVQGVGSGELFF; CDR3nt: TGTGCCAGCAGCGTAGTACAGGGGGTTGGTTCCGGGGAGCTGTTTTTT
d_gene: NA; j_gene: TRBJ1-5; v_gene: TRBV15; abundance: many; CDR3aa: CATSRDSSREENQPQHF; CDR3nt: TGTGCCACCAGCAGAGATTCGAGCAGGGAGGAGAATCAGCCCCAGCATTTT
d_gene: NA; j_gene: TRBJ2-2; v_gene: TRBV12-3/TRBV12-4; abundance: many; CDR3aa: CASSKGIMGTGELFF; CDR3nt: TGTGCCAGCAGTAAGGGTATCATGGGGACCGGGGAGCTGTTTTTT
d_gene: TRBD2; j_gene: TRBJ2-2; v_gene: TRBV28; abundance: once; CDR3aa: CASLGLAVNTGELFF; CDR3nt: TGTGCCAGCCTAGGACTAGCGGTTAACACCGGGGAGCTGTTTTTT
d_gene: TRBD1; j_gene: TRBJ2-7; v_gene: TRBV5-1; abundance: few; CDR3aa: CASSLRQGQPNEQYF; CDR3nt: TGCGCCAGCAGTCTCCGACAGGGACAGCCGAACGAGCAGTACTTC
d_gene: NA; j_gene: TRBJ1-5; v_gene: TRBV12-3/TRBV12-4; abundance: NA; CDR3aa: CASSSGLSSSNQPQHF; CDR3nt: TGTGCCAGCAGTTCAGGGCTATCCTCAAGCAATCAGCCCCAGCATTTT
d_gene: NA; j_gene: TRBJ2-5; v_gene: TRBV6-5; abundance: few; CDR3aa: CASSYLPATRQGTQYF; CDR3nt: TGTGCCAGCAGTTACCTCCCTGCGACTCGCCAGGGGACCCAGTACTTC
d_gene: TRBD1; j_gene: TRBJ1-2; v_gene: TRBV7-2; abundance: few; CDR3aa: CASSSGTGVGYTF; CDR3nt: TGTGCCAGCAGCTCCGGGACAGGGGTCGGCTACACCTTC
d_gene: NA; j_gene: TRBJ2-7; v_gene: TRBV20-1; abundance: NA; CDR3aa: CSARAPSPMAYEQYF; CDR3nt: TGCAGTGCTAGAGCCCCCAGTCCTATGGCCTACGAGCAGTACTTC
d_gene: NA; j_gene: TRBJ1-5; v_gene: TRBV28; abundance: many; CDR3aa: CASSSVRQVEQPQHF; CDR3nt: TGTGCCAGCAGTTCCGTTCGACAGGTAGAACAGCCCCAGCATTTT
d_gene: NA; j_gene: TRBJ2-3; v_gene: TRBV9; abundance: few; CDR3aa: CASSVSPGTTDTQYF; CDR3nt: TGTGCCAGCAGCGTATCCCCAGGCACCACAGATACGCAGTATTTT
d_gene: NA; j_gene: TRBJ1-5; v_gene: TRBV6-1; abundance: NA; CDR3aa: CASSEIGSGQPQHF; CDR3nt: TGTGCCAGCAGTGAAATCGGATCTGGTCAGCCCCAGCATTTT
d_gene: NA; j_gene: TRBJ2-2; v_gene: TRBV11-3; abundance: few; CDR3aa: CASSQRGTGELFF; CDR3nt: TGTGCCAGCAGCCAGAGGGGCACCGGGGAGCTGTTTTTT
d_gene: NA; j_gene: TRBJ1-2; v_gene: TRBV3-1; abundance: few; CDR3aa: CASSQDLTLGYGYTF; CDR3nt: TGTGCCAGCAGCCAAGATTTAACTTTGGGATATGGCTACACCTTC
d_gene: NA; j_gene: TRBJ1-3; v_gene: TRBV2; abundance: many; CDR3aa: CASSWGQTNTIYF; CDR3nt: TGTGCCAGCAGTTGGGGCCAGACAAACACCATATATTTT
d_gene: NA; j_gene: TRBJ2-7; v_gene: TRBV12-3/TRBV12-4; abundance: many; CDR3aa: CASSFAGTYEQYF; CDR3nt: TGTGCCAGCAGTTTTGCAGGGACCTACGAGCAGTACTTC
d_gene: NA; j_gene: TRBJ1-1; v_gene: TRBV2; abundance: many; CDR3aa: CASKTTELNTEAFF; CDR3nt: TGTGCCAGCAAGACGACGGAATTGAACACTGAAGCTTTCTTT
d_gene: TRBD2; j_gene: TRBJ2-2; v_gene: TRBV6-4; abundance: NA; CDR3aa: CASSAGGDTGELFF; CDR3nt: TGTGCCAGCAGCGCGGGAGGGGACACCGGGGAGCTGTTTTTT
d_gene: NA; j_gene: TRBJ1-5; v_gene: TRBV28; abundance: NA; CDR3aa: CASSLVPSQPQHF; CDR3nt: TGTGCCAGCAGTTTAGTCCCCAGTCAGCCCCAGCATTTT
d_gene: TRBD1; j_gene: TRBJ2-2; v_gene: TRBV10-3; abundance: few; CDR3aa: CAIKGGPGTEYTGELFF; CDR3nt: TGTGCCATCAAAGGGGGACCCGGGACAGAGTACACCGGGGAGCTGTTTTTT
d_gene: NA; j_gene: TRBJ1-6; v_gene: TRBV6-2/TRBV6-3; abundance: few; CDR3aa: CASRRPNSPLHF; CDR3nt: TGTGCCAGCAGACGACCCAATTCACCCCTCCACTTT
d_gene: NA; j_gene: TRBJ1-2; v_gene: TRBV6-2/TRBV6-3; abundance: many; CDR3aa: CASSYENYGYTF; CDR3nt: TGTGCCAGCAGTTACGAAAACTATGGCTACACCTTC
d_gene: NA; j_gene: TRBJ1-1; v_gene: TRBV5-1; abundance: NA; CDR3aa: CASSLEGGAGTEAFF; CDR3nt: TGCGCCAGCAGCTTGGAGGGGGGCGCGGGCACTGAAGCTTTCTTT
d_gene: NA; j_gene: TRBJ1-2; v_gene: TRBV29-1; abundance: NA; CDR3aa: CSVESVNYGYTF; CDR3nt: TGCAGCGTTGAATCGGTAAACTATGGCTACACCTTC
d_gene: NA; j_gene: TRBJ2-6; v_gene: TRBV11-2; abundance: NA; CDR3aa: CASSLDPGVGANVLTF; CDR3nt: TGTGCCAGCAGCTTAGACCCAGGGGTTGGGGCCAACGTCCTGACTTTC
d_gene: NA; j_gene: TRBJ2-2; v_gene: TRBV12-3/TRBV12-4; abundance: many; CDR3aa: CASDEGSGELFF; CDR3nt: TGTGCCAGCGACGAGGGGTCCGGGGAGCTGTTTTTT
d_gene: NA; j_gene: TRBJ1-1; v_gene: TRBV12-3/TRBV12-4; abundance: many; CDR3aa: CASSRGVWNTEAFF; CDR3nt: TGTGCCAGCAGTCGAGGGGTCTGGAACACTGAAGCTTTCTTT
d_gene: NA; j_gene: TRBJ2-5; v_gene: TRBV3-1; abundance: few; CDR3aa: CASSRGEAETQYF; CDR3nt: TGTGCCAGCAGCAGGGGTGAGGCAGAGACCCAGTACTTC
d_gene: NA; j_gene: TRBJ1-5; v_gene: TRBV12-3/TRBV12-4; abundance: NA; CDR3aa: CASSLRHGNQPQHF; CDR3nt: TGTGCCAGCAGTTTACGTCATGGCAATCAGCCCCAGCATTTT
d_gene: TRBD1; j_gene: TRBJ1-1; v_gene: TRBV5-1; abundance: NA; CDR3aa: CASSSGQGGGNTEAFF; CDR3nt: TGCGCCAGCAGCTCTGGACAGGGGGGAGGGAACACTGAAGCTTTCTTT
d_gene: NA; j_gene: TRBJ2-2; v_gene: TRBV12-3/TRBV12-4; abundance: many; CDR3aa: CASSLTSTGELFF; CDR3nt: TGTGCCAGCAGTTTAACATCTACCGGGGAGCTGTTTTTT
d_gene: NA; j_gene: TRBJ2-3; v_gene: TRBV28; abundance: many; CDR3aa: CASSFAGALTDTQYF; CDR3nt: TGTGCCAGCAGTTTCGCGGGGGCCCTCACAGATACGCAGTATTTT
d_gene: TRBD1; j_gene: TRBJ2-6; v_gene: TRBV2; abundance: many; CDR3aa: CASSEPRDRFSGANVLTF; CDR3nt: TGTGCCAGCAGTGAACCCCGGGACAGATTCTCTGGGGCCAACGTCCTGACTTTC
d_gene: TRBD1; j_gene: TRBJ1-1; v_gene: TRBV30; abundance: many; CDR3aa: CAWSQGTGVAFF; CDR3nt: TGTGCCTGGAGCCAGGGGACAGGGGTGGCTTTCTTT
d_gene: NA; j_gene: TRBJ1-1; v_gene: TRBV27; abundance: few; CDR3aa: CASSPSSGLEAFF; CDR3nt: TGTGCCAGCAGTCCTAGCAGTGGGTTGGAAGCTTTCTTT
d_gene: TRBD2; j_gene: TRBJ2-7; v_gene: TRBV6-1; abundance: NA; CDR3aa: CASSEMGGRAYEQYF; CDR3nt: TGTGCCAGCAGTGAAATGGGCGGGAGGGCCTACGAGCAGTACTTC
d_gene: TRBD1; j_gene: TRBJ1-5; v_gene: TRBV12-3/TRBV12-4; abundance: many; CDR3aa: CASSSSGGQKAQHF; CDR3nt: TGTGCCAGCAGTTCATCAGGGGGACAGAAGGCCCAGCATTTT
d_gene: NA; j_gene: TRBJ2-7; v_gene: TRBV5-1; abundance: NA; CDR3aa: CASSGSAGWRDYEQYF; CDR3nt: TGCGCCAGCAGCGGTTCAGCGGGCTGGAGAGACTACGAGCAGTACTTC
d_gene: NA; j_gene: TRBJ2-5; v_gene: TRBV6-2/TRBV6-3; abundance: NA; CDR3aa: CASSYSETALSSQYF; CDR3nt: TGTGCCAGCAGTTACTCTGAGACAGCCCTTTCTTCCCAGTACTTC
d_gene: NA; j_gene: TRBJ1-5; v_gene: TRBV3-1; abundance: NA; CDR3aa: CASSPPGHQPQHF; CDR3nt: TGTGCCAGCAGCCCCCCAGGACATCAGCCCCAGCATTTT
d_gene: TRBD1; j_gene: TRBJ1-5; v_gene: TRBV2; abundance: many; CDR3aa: CASGTDSNQPQHF; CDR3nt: TGTGCCAGCGGGACAGATAGCAATCAGCCCCAGCATTTT
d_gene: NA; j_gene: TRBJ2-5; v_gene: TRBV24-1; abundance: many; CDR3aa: CATSDPGLGETQYF; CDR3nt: TGTGCCACCAGTGACCCAGGGTTGGGAGAGACCCAGTACTTC
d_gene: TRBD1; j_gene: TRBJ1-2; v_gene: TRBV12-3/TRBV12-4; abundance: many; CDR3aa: CASSFTTGGYTF; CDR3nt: TGTGCCAGCAGTTTCACGACAGGGGGCTACACCTTC
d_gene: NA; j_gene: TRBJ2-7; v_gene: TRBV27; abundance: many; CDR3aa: CASSFAGAAEQYF; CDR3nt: TGTGCCAGCAGTTTTGCAGGGGCGGCCGAGCAGTACTTC
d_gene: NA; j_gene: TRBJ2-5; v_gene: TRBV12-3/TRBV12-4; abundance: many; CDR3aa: CASSLEGDAQETQYF; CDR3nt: TGTGCCAGCAGTTTAGAGGGTGACGCCCAAGAGACCCAGTACTTC
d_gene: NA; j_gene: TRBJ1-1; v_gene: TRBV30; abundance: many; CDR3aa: CAWSGRARGTFF; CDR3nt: TGTGCCTGGAGTGGCAGGGCGAGAGGGACTTTCTTT
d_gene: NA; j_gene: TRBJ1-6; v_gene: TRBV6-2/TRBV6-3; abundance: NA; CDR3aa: CASSYGIGPLHF; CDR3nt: TGTGCCAGCAGTTACGGGATCGGACCCCTCCACTTT
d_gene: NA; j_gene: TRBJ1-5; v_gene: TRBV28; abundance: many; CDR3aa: CASRWINQPQHF; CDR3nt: TGTGCCAGCAGATGGATCAATCAGCCCCAGCATTTT
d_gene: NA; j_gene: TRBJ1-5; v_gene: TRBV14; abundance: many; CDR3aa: CASSGAGLNQPQHF; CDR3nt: TGTGCCAGCAGCGGAGCAGGACTCAATCAGCCCCAGCATTTT
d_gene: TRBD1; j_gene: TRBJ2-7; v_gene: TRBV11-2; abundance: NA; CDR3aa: CARSDRQPKSSYEQYF; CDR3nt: TGTGCCAGGTCGGACAGGCAGCCGAAGAGCTCCTACGAGCAGTACTTC
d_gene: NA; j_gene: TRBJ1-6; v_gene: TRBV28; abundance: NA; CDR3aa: CASSSTASYNSPLHF; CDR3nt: TGTGCCAGCAGTTCGACGGCGTCCTATAATTCACCCCTCCACTTT
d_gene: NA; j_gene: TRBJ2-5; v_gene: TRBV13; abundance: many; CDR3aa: CASSLRTLGETQYF; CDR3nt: TGTGCCAGCAGCCTCCGGACCCTCGGGGAGACCCAGTACTTC
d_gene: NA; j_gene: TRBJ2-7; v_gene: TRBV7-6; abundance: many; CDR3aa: CASSLEPGGRNEQYF; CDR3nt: TGTGCCAGCAGCTTAGAACCGGGGGGCCGGAACGAGCAGTACTTC
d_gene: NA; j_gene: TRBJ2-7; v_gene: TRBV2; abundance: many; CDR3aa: CASSDEAGSEQYF; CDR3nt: TGTGCCAGCAGTGATGAAGCAGGGAGCGAGCAGTACTTC